One sample yielded the 28 T cell receptor beta chains listed below, sequenced in a study of cytomegalovirus exposure and HLA in healthy donors. 13 Jbeta primers and 60 Vbeta primers were used for the PCR. Repertoires were generated with immunoSEQ multiplex PCR, while TCRdb's copy carries only in-frame clones and drops some. Here the sample spans 150,000 to 180,000 clones, 65% to 75% being singletons. Sequenced sample: PBMCs. The source of these receptors is a man aged 25-45 years in good health and CMV-seronegative.

This clone was seen a few times. This rearrangement joins TRBV10-2 to TRBJ2-1; TRBD2 agrees at 11 bases. V lost 7 bases, J lost 6 bases, and 5 bases stayed unmatched. This CDR3 is built from 14 residues. Per germline, CDR1 WSHSY and CDR2 SAAADI. The CDR3 reads CASTGTSGSNEQFF. In DNA form, the CDR3 reads TGCGCCAGCACCGGGACTAGCGGCAGCAATGAGCAGTTCTTC.

This clone was found a few times. The chain recombines TRBV30 with TRBJ1-5; TRBD1 is a possible D gene (6 bases). Deletions cut 0 bases from V and 7 bases from J, with 13 bases between. This CDR3 contains 14 residues. CDR1 is GTSNPN, CDR2 SVGIG, per germline (reference sequence). DNA of the CDR3: TGTGCCTGGAGTGTGGGTGATGGGGGCCAGCCCCAGCATTTT. Amino acid sequence: CAWSVGDGGQPQHF.

The chain couples TRBV10-3 to TRBJ1-1; 7 nucleotides align to TRBD1. This CDR3 is built from 14 residues. Germline assignment: CDR1 ENHRY and CDR2 SYGVKD. The V and J ends lost 3 bases and 10 bases, in that order; junction bases with no gene match: 11. For the CDR3, the DNA is TGTGCCATCAGTGAAGCGACAGGGTTTCTAGGAGCTTTCTTT. It yields the protein CAISEATGFLGAFF.

The rearrangement uses TRBV10-3 and TRBJ1-1, with 7 bases matching TRBD1. This CDR3 region has 14 residues. Germline-derived CDR1 and CDR2 are ENHRY and SYGVKD. The V and J ends lost 5 bases and 7 bases, in that order; junction bases with no gene match: 10. The CDR3 DNA reads as TGTGCCATCAGTCCCGGGACAGCCTATCTTGAAGCTTTCTTT. It yields the protein CAISPGTAYLEAFF.

The V call is TRBV7-2, the J call TRBJ1-3, with D possibly being TRBD1 (5 bases). Deletions cut 2 bases from V and 2 bases from J, with 10 bases between. Germline V gene data show CDR1 as SGHTA and CDR2 as FQGNSA. The CDR3 extends over 15 amino acids. For the CDR3, the DNA is TGTGCCAGCAGCTTAAGGGGAGGGGCTGGAAACACCATATATTTT. This codes for CASSLRGGAGNTIYF.

J is TRBJ1-2 and V is TRBV28; D remains unclear. This CDR3 is 14 amino acids long. The germline gives CDR1 MDHEN, CDR2 SYDVKM. V was clipped by 6 bases and J by 0 bases, with 11 bases between them. CDR3 DNA sequence: TGTGCCAGCAGCCTCGAGCGAGCTAACTATGGCTACACCTTC. It encodes CASSLERANYGYTF.

This chain links TRBV5-1 with TRBJ1-1; D may be TRBD1 (6 bases). This CDR3 is built from 15 residues. Germline CDR1 reads SGHRS; CDR2 reads YFSETQ. The V gene lost 4 bases and the J gene lost 2 bases, with 15 bases spanning the gap. CDR3 nucleotides: TGCGCCAGCAGCCCAATGGACAGCGTTAACACTGAAGCTTTCTTT. This codes for CASSPMDSVNTEAFF. Variable domain in full (rest from reference TRBV5-1 and TRBJ1-1): KAGVTQTPRYLIKTRGQQVTLSCSPISGHRSVSWYQQTPGQGLQFLFEYFSETQRNKGNFPGRFSGRQFSNSRSEMNVSTLELGDSALYLCASSPMDSVNTEAFFGQGTRLTVV.

This chain joins TRBV29-1 and TRBJ2-5; 8 bases are shared with TRBD2. Gene TRBJ2-7 matches the end of the DNA better, so the J call may be wrong. In germline, CDR1 is SQVTM, CDR2 ANQGSEA. The CDR3 extends over 15 amino acids. In DNA form, the CDR3 reads TGCAGCGTTCCCGGGGGGGGCGGGGGAGCCTACGAGCAGTACTTC. Amino acids: CSVPGGGGGAYEQYF.

About this clone: This CDR3 is also generated by other DNA sequences in the sample. The V and J genes are TRBV6-1 and TRBJ1-5, with D possibly being TRBD1 (6 bases). This CDR3 has 12 amino acids. The germline gives CDR1 MNHNS, CDR2 SASEGT. Trimming pared 6 bases from V and 7 bases from J, leaving 10 bases between. CDR3 DNA: TGTGCCAGCAGATCAGGGGCCCAGCCCCAGCATTTT. Protein sequence: CASRSGAQPQHF.

This clone turned up a few times. In DNA, the CDR3 is TGTGCCTGGAGTCCTGGGGGGGATCAGCCCCAGCATTTT. It translates to CAWSPGGDQPQHF. The chain combines TRBV30 with TRBJ1-5; a weak D match, TRBD1 (5 bases). CDR1 GTSNPN and CDR2 SVGIG come from the germline V gene (reference sequence). V lost 2 bases and J 5 bases, leaving 10 bases between the germline ends. The CDR3 runs to 13 residues.

This sequence joins TRBV28 and TRBJ2-7; possibly TRBD2 for D (5 bases). Germline assignment: CDR1 MDHEN and CDR2 SYDVKM. The length of the CDR3 is 16 residues. V lost 3 bases to trimming and J lost 2 bases, with 17 bases between them. The DNA for the CDR3 is TGTGCCAGCAGTTTGACACGAAGGAGGCCAACCTACGAGCAGTACTTC. Its translation is CASSLTRRRPTYEQYF.

Notes on this clone: An end of the junction differs from the germline gene, which may be a read error. The rearrangement uses TRBV13 and TRBJ1-2; the match to TRBD1 covers 7 bases. The CDR3 runs 15 residues. The V gene's germline CDR1 is PRHDT and CDR2 FYEKMQ (reference sequence). CDR3 in DNA: TGTGCCAGCAGCTTAGGGGGACAGCATAACTATGGCTACCCCTTC. It yields the protein CASSLGGQHNYGYPF.

V and J are TRBV21-1 and TRBJ2-2; the table's D call, TRBD2, has no DNA check behind it. TRBV21-1 is shown as a pseudogene. The CDR3 runs 17 residues. In nucleotides, the CDR3 is TGTGCCAGCAGCAAAGGCCTTGACTTCTCTAACACCGGGGAGCTGTTTTTT. As protein: CASSKGLDFSNTGELFF.

In DNA, the CDR3 is TGCGCCAGCATTTTTGGGGAGGCTAGTCCCACAGATACGCAGTATTTT. Translation: CASIFGEASPTDTQYF. The chain carries TRBV10-2 and TRBJ2-3; D is possibly TRBD2 (6 bases). Germline CDR1 reads WSHSY; CDR2 reads SAAADI. This CDR3 spans 16 amino acids. V lost 7 bases and J 2 bases, leaving 19 bases between the germline ends.

The rearrangement joins TRBV4-3 to TRBJ2-1; TRBD2 matches 10 bases. V shed 1 base and J 8 bases; nucleotides not matched to a gene: 8. Germline CDR1 reads LGHNA; CDR2 reads YSLEER. The CDR3 covers 16 residues. In DNA, the CDR3 is TGCGCCAGCAGCCAAGGCGCTAGCGGGGGAGGAGATGAGCAGTTCTTC. Encoded protein: CASSQGASGGGDEQFF.

The CDR3, as DNA: TGTGCCATCAGTGAAGAGTGGACTAGCACCTTGGAGCAGTACTTC. Its translation: CAISEEWTSTLEQYF. The chain recombines TRBV10-3 with TRBJ2-7; 8 bases are a match to TRBD2. V trimming: 3 bases; J trimming: 7 bases; junction bases outside the gene matches: 11. This CDR3 has 15 residues. The V gene's germline CDR1 is ENHRY and CDR2 SYGVKD.

With regard to this clone: An end of the junction does not agree with germline; a read error may underlie this. The V and J genes are TRBV7-9 and TRBJ2-7, with D unresolved. CDR3 length equals 14 residues. In germline, CDR1 is SEHNR, CDR2 FQNEAQ (reference sequence). The CDR3 loop is CSSSFPGRHYEQYF. The CDR3 coding sequence is TGTTCCAGCAGCTTTCCTGGCCGACACTACGAGCAGTACTTC.

The V and J genes are TRBV6-1 and TRBJ1-4, with a weak D call TRBD1 (5 bases). Trimming took off 3 bases at V and 8 bases at J, with 13 bases between the two ends. Germline V CDR1 and CDR2: MNHNS, SASEGT. The CDR3 contains 14 residues. The CDR3 nucleotides are TGTGCCAGCAGTGAGGGGCTTCTCGGAGAAAAACTGTTTTTT. Residues: CASSEGLLGEKLFF.

Only one count was recorded for this clone. The V gene is TRBV15, the J gene TRBJ1-4; a possible D gene is TRBD1 (6 bases). The length of the CDR3 is 15 residues. V was shortened by 5 bases and J by 8 bases, with 18 bases between the two germline ends. Germline lookup yields CDR1 LNHNV and CDR2 YYDKDF (reference sequence). The CDR3 DNA follows: TGTGCCACCAGCGTCGGGGGCGGGGGAAAGGAAAAACTGTTTTTT. It codes for CATSVGGGGKEKLFF.

This clone appeared a few times. This chain joins TRBV27 and TRBJ1-1; 8 nucleotides agree with TRBD1. Germline V CDR1 and CDR2: MNHEY, SMNVEV (reference sequence). There are 13 residues in the CDR3. J gave up 4 bases and V 6 bases, and 4 bases lay outside the gene matches. In DNA, the CDR3 is TGTGCCAGCAGAACAGACAGGGGCACTGAAGCTTTCTTT. Its translation is CASRTDRGTEAFF.

This chain uses TRBV19 with TRBJ2-3, with 9 bases lining up with TRBD1. Germline CDR1 reads LNHDA; CDR2 reads SQIVND (reference sequence). The junction had 6 bases not matched to a gene; V was cut back by 5 bases and J by 6 bases. There are 14 residues in the CDR3. The CDR3 DNA follows: TGTGCCAGTAGTTCACAGGGGGCTTCGGATACGCAGTATTTT. This sequence encodes CASSSQGASDTQYF.

The chain has TRBV6-4 and TRBJ2-4; possible D gene TRBD1, 6 bases. V gave up 9 bases and J gave up 0 bases, with 9 bases separating them. The germline V gene has CDR1 MRHNA and CDR2 SNTAGT. The CDR3 contains 13 residues. DNA of the CDR3: TGTGCCAGGTCACAGGGAGCCAAAAACATTCAGTACTTC. It codes for CARSQGAKNIQYF.

This clone was counted a few times. This chain connects TRBV19 to TRBJ1-3, with 7 positions matching TRBD1. The CDR3 consists of 12 residues. The trim removed 5 bases at V and 11 bases at J, leaving 6 bases unmatched. CDR1 and CDR2 from the germline V gene are LNHDA and SQIVND (reference sequence). Here the CDR3 reads CASSPRTGAIYF. In DNA form, the CDR3 reads TGTGCCAGTAGTCCCCGGACAGGAGCCATATATTTT.

This chain uses TRBV5-6 with TRBJ1-2; 9 nucleotides match TRBD1. The CDR3 contains 16 residues. V lost 7 bases and J lost 7; bases outside the gene matches: 17. Per germline, CDR1 SGHDT and CDR2 YYEEEE. CDR3 loop: CASQTGGRSISRGYTF. The DNA of the CDR3 is TGTGCCAGCCAAACAGGGGGCCGATCTATTTCGCGTGGCTACACCTTC.

This clone was counted between two and nine times. The V call is TRBV2, the J call TRBJ1-2; 8 positions agree with TRBD1. Germline values: CDR1 SNHLY, CDR2 FYNNEI. V lost 8 bases, J lost 5 bases, and 4 bases stayed unmatched. The CDR3 has 12 amino acids. CDR3 sequence (DNA): TGTGCCAGCGGACAGGGCACTTATGGCTACACCTTC. Amino acids: CASGQGTYGYTF.

V and J are TRBV19 and TRBJ2-5; 13 bases match TRBD2. TRBJ2-7 matches the DNA end more closely, so the J call is doubtful. The CDR3 is made up of 14 amino acids. Looked up from germline, CDR1 is LNHDA and CDR2 is SQIVND (reference sequence). For the CDR3, the DNA is TGTGCCAGTAGTCTCGGGACTAGCGGGGACGAGCAGTACTTC. It translates to CASSLGTSGDEQYF.

The V gene is TRBV9, the J gene TRBJ2-1; D is perhaps TRBD2 (6 bases). Looked up from germline, CDR1 is SGDLS and CDR2 is YYNGEE. Between the trimmed V and J ends, which lost 0 bases and 7 bases, there was a span of 8 bases. CDR3 size: 13 residues. The CDR3: CASSVGGRNEQFF. CDR3 bases: TGTGCCAGCAGCGTAGGGGGGAGGAATGAGCAGTTCTTC. The complete variable domain, with remaining parts taken from reference TRBV9 and TRBJ2-1, reads DSGVTQTPKHLITATGQRVTLRCSPRSGDLSVYWYQQSLDQGLQFLIQYYNGEERAKGNILERFSAQQFPDLHSELNLSSLELGDSALYFCASSVGGRNEQFFGPGTRLTVL.

The gene calls are TRBV29-1 and TRBJ1-1; the match to TRBD1 covers 7 bases. Unmatched junction bases numbered 10, after V lost 5 bases and J lost 1 base. From germline, CDR1 is SQVTM and CDR2 ANQGSEA. This CDR3 is 15 amino acids long. The CDR3 here is CSVRRMGQTNTEAFF. Written as DNA, the CDR3 is TGCAGCGTTCGAAGAATGGGACAGACGAACACTGAAGCTTTCTTT.